The sequence of this T cell receptor (beta chain) was determined in a study of blood T cell repertoires in COVID-19. TCRdb's copy holds only in-frame clones and misses some; the assay was immunoSEQ multiplex PCR. This table has about 170,000 clones, almost 85% appearing once. V dropped 6 bases and J dropped 4; count of bases not matched to a gene: 9. The V gene's germline CDR1 is SGHRS and CDR2 YFSETQ. The CDR3 consists of 15 residues. Sequenced input: peripheral blood. This rearrangement joins TRBV5-1 to TRBJ2-1; 8 bases map to TRBD1. This sequence was found in a man younger than 30 with active or convalescent COVID-19. As DNA, the CDR3 is TGCGCCAGCACTTTGACAGGGGCCCTATACAATGAGCAGTTCTTC. Its protein product is CASTLTGALYNEQFF.